This T cell receptor beta chain was captured by sequencing in a study of tumor-infiltrating lymphocytes in oesophageal squamous cell carcinoma. Germline V gene data show CDR1 as WNHNN and CDR2 as SYGVQD (reference sequence). The CDR3 is made up of 15 amino acids. Trimming removed 1 base at V and 4 bases at J, with 14 bases between. TCRdb redid the calling of the PCR reads with MiXCR, one entry per CDR3 protein. Of 15,000 to 20,000 distinct CDR3 sequences in the sample, around 43% were seen once. This clonotype was counted at least ten times. V is TRBV10-1 and J is TRBJ2-7; weak D call: TRBD2 (6 bases). Sequencing was performed on normal esophageal tissue next to the tumor. The source of this sequence is a female donor with esophageal squamous cell carcinoma. CDR3 nucleotide sequence: TGCGCCAGCAGTGAGTATCGGGGGTCCTCTTACGAGCAGTACTTC. This translates into CASSEYRGSSYEQYF.